This T cell receptor (beta chain) comes out of a study of T cell responses to AZD1222 COVID-19 vaccine. The data were produced by immunoSEQ multiplex PCR, yet TCRdb's version contains in-frame clones alone and is incomplete. The repertoire consists of 150,000 to 200,000 clones, with approximately 89% occurring once and the leading ten covering over 1.5%. Analyses pooled second doses at about 4 or about 12 weeks. The germline CDR1 and CDR2 sequences are SGHNT and YYREEE (reference sequence). V shed 7 bases and J 7 bases; nucleotides not matched to a gene: 19. The CDR3 has 16 residues. Here the sequenced sample was peripheral blood, taken 28 days after the second AZD1222 dose. V usage is TRBV5-4 and J usage is TRBJ1-2, with 7 bases aligning to TRBD1. This TCR was sampled from an adult who received the AZD1222 COVID-19 vaccine. CDR3 amino acids: CASLYLGRHRGRGYTF. The CDR3 DNA is TGTGCCAGCCTATACTTGGGGAGGCACAGGGGTCGTGGCTACACCTTC.